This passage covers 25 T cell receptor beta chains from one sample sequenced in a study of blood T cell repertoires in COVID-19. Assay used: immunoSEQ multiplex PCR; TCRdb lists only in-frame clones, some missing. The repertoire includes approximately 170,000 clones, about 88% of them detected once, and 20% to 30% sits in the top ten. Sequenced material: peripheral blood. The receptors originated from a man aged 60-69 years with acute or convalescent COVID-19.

DNA of the CDR3: TGTGCCAGCAGCGTAGAGGGGGCAGGAGACACCGGGGAGCTGTTTTTT. This gives the protein CASSVEGAGDTGELFF. This sequence joins TRBV9 and TRBJ2-2; 7 positions match TRBD1. With 0 bases clipped from V and 3 bases from J, the junction kept 5 bases outside the gene matches. This CDR3 region has 16 residues. CDR1 is SGDLS and CDR2 is YYNGEE in the germline V gene.

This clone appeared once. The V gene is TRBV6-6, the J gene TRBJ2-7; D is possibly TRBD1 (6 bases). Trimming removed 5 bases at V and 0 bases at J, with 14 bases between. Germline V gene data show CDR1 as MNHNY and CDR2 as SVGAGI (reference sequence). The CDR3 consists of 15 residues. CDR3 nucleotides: TGTGCCAGCAGTCTGGACAGTACAAGCTCCTACGAGCAGTACGTC. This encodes CASSLDSTSSYEQYV.

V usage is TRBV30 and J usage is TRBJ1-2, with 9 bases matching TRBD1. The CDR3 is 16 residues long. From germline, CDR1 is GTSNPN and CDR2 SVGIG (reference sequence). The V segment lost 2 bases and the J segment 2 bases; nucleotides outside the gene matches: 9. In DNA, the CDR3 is TGTGCCTGGAGTAGCCGATACAGGGGGCAAAACTATGGCTACACCTTC. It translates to CAWSSRYRGQNYGYTF.

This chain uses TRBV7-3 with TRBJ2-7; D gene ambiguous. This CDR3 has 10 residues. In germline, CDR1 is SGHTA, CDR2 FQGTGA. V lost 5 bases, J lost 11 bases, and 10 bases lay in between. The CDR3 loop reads CASSLPREYV. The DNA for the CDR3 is TGTGCCAGCAGCCTACCCCGGGAGTACGTC.

The CDR3 region has the DNA TGTGCCACCAGTGATTCATCGAGGGCTAGAGGCACTGAAGCTTTCTTT. Protein sequence: CATSDSSRARGTEAFF. The chain is built from TRBV24-1 and TRBJ1-1; no clear D. The CDR3 has 16 amino acids. The germline gives CDR1 KGHDR, CDR2 SFDVKD. V was clipped by 2 bases and J by 4 bases, with 16 bases between them.

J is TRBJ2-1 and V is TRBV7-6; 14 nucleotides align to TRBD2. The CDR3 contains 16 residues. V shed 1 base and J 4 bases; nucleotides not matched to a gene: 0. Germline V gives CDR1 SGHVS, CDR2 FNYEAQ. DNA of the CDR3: TGTGCCAGCAGCTTAGGGACTAGCGGGGGGTACAATGAGCAGTTCTTC. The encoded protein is CASSLGTSGGYNEQFF.

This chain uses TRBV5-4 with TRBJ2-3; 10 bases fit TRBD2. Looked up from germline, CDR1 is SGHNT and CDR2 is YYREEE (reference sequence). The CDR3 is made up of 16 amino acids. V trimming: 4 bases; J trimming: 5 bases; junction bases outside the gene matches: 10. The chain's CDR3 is CASSQLSGRVGDTQYF. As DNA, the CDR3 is TGTGCCAGCAGCCAATTAAGCGGGAGGGTAGGAGATACGCAGTATTTT.

CDR3 loop: CASSLVQGGLGGYTF. CDR3 bases: TGCGCCAGCAGCTTGGTACAGGGGGGTCTAGGTGGCTACACCTTC. V is TRBV5-1 and J is TRBJ1-2; TRBD1 matches at 8 bases. The V gene's germline CDR1 is SGHRS and CDR2 YFSETQ. The V and J ends lost 0 bases and 7 bases, in that order; junction bases with no gene match: 8. The CDR3 has 15 residues.

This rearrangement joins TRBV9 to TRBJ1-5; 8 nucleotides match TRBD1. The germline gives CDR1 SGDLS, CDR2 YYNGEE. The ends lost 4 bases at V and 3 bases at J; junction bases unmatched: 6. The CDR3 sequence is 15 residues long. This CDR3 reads CASSPRGQVNQPQHF. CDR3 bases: TGTGCCAGCAGCCCCAGGGGGCAAGTCAATCAGCCCCAGCATTTT. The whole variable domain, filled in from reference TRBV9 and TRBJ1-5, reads DSGVTQTPKHLITATGQRVTLRCSPRSGDLSVYWYQQSLDQGLQFLIQYYNGEERAKGNILERFSAQQFPDLHSELNLSSLELGDSALYFCASSPRGQVNQPQHFGDGTRLSIL.

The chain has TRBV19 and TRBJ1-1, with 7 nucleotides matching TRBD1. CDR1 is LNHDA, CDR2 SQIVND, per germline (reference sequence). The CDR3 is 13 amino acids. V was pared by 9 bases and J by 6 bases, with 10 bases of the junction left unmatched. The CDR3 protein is CASNRAQGAEAFF. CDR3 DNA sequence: TGTGCCAGCAACAGGGCCCAGGGGGCTGAAGCTTTCTTT.

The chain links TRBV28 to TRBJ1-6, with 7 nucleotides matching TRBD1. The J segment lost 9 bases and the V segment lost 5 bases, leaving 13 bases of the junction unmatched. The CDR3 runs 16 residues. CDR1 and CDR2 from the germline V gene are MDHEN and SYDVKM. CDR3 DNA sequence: TGTGCCAGCAGTCCTTCACAGGGGATGAGTGGTTCACCCCTCCACTTT. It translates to CASSPSQGMSGSPLHF.

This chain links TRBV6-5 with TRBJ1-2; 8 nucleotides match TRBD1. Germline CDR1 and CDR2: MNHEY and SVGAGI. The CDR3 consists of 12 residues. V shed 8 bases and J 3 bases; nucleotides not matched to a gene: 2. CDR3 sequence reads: CASWGQDYGYTF. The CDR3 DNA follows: TGTGCCAGCTGGGGACAGGACTATGGCTACACCTTC.

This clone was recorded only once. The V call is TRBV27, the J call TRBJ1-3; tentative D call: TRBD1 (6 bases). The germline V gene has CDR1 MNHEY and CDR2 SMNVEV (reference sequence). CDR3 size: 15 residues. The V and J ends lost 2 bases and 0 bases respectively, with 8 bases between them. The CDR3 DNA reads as TGTGCCAGCAGTTTAAGGGGGAGCTCTGGAAACACCATATATTTT. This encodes CASSLRGSSGNTIYF.

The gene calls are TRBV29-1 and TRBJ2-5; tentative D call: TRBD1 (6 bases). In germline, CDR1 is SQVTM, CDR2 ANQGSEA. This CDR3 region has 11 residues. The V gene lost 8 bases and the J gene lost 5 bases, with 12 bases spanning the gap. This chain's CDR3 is CSIVGGETQYF. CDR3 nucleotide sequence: TGCAGCATAGTAGGGGGTGAGACCCAGTACTTC.

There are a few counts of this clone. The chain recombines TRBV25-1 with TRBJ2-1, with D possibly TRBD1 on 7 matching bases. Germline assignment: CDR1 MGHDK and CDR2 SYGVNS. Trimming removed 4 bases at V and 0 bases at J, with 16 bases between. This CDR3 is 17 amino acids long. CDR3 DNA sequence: TGTGCCAGCAGTGCTCGACCAGGGGGGAGCTCCTACAATGAGCAGTTCTTC. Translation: CASSARPGGSSYNEQFF.

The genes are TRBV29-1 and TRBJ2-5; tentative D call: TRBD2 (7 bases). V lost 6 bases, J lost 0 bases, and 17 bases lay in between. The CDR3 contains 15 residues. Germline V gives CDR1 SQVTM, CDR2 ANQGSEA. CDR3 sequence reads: CSVLRGGSYQETQYF. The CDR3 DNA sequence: TGCAGCGTCCTAAGGGGGGGTTCGTACCAAGAGACCCAGTACTTC. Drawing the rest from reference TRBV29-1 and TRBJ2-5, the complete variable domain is SAVISQKPSRDICQRGTSLTIQCQVDSQVTMMFWYRQQPGQSLTLIATANQGSEATYESGFVIDKFPISRPNLTFSTLTVSNMSPEDSSIYLCSVLRGGSYQETQYFGPGTRLLVL.

In nucleotides, the CDR3 is TGTGCCAGCAGCCTGGGACAGAACTCCTACGAGCAGTACTTC. Its translation is CASSLGQNSYEQYF. The rearrangement joins TRBV6-1 to TRBJ2-7; 7 nucleotides agree with TRBD1. The germline V gene encodes CDR1 MNHNS and CDR2 SASEGT. The CDR3 consists of 14 residues. V lost 6 bases and J lost 0; bases outside the gene matches: 5.

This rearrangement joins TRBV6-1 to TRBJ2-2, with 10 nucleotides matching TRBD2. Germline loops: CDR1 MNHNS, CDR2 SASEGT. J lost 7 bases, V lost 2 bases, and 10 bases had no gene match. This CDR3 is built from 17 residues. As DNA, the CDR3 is TGTGCCAGCAGTGAAAGGGGAGCGGGGGGGCTTGGCGGGGAGCTGTTTTTT. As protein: CASSERGAGGLGGELFF.

The CDR3 bases are TGTGCCAGCAGTGAACAGGGGGATAGTGATACGCAGTATTTT. This translates into CASSEQGDSDTQYF. The chain carries TRBV6-1 and TRBJ2-3; 7 positions agree with TRBD1. The V gene's germline CDR1 is MNHNS and CDR2 SASEGT. The length of the CDR3 is 14 residues. Trimming at V came to 2 bases and at J to 6 bases, leaving 5 bases not matched to a gene.

CDR3 sequence (DNA): TGTGCCAGCAGTTTGGTCCGACAGACCCCTAGCACAGATACGCAGTATTTT. Protein: CASSLVRQTPSTDTQYF. The chain carries TRBV27 and TRBJ2-3; TRBD1 might be the D (5 bases). The V gene's germline CDR1 is MNHEY and CDR2 SMNVEV (reference sequence). This CDR3 region has 17 residues. The V end was cut by 3 bases, the J end by 0 bases, with 16 bases between.

The DNA of the CDR3 is TGTGCCAGCAGCCAAGGAAGGGGTCAAGAGACCCAGTACTTC. This codes for CASSQGRGQETQYF. The chain employs TRBV3-1 (or the pseudogene TRBV3-2) and TRBJ2-5; maybe TRBD1 (5 bases). The V gene's germline CDR1 is LGHDT and CDR2 YNNKEL (reference sequence). The CDR3 has 14 residues. Trimming pared 1 base from V and 2 bases from J, leaving 8 bases between.

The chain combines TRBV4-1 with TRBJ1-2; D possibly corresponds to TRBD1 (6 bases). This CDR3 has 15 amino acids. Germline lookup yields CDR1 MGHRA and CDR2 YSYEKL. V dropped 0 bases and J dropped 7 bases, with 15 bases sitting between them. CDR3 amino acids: CASSQERQGFGGYTF. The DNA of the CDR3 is TGCGCCAGCAGCCAAGAGCGGCAGGGGTTTGGTGGCTACACCTTC.

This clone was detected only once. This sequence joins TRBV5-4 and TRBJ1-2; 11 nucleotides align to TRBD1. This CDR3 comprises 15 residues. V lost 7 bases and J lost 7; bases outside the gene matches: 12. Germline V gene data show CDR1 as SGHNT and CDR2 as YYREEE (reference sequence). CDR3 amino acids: CASQEIGQGASGYTF. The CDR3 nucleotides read TGTGCCAGCCAAGAGATAGGACAGGGGGCGAGTGGCTACACCTTC.

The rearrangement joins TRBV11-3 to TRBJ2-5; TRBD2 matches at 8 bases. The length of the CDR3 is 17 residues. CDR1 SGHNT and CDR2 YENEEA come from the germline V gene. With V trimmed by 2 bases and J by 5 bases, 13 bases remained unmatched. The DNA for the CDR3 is TGTGCCAGCAGCTTAAATAGCGGGGAAGCCGTTGGGGAGACCCAGTACTTC. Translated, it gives CASSLNSGEAVGETQYF.

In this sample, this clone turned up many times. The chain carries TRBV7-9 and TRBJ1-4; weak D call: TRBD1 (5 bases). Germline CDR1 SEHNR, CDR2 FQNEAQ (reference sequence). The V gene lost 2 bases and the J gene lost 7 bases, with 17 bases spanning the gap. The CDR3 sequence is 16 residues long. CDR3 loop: CASSLMVSQGGEKLFF. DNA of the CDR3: TGTGCCAGCAGCTTAATGGTTTCGCAGGGAGGTGAAAAACTGTTTTTT. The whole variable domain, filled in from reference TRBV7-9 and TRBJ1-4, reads DTGVSQNPRHKITKRGQNVTFRCDPISEHNRLYWYRQTLGQGPEFLTYFQNEAQLEKSRLLSDRFSAERPKGSFSTLEIQRTEQGDSAMYLCASSLMVSQGGEKLFFGSGTQLSVL.